These T cell receptor beta chains were read from a single sample in a study of cytomegalovirus exposure and HLA in healthy donors. Sequenced by immunoSEQ multiplex PCR; TCRdb stores in-frame clones only, minus some. The table has 84,000 or so clones, under 80% seen once. The sequencing sample was made of PBMCs. These TCRs come from a human donor in good health. Each CDR3 is given with its conserved first and last residue. A D gene is named only where the DNA matches it firmly. Expanded clones are given a class, and other clones once, few, many or no size at all.

clone size,V gene,D gene,J gene,CDR3 DNA,CDR3 protein
few,TRBV6-1,NA,TRBJ1-2,TGTGCCAGCAGTGAAAGTCAGGGCCGAGTGAACTATGGCTACACCTTC,CASSESQGRVNYGYTF
NA,TRBV7-6,NA,TRBJ2-5,TGTGCCAGCAGCAAGGGACTTGAAGAGACCCAGTACTTC,CASSKGLEETQYF
NA,TRBV19,NA,TRBJ2-7,TGTGCCAGTTCTCCAGGGTCCCGCGAGCAGTACTTC,CASSPGSREQYF
few,TRBV5-6,NA,TRBJ2-1,TGTGCCAGCAGCTTGGCCGTATATGAGCAGTTCTTC,CASSLAVYEQFF
NA,TRBV27,NA,TRBJ1-3,TGTGCCAGCATCGACAGGGGAAACACCATATATTTT,CASIDRGNTIYF
NA,TRBV10-1,TRBD2,TRBJ2-2,TGCGCCAGCAGTGAGTCCCGAGCGGGGGGACCCACCGGGGAGCTGTTTTTT,CASSESRAGGPTGELFF
NA,TRBV7-2,NA,TRBJ1-1,TGTGCCAGCAGCCTACAGGTATCTGCGAACACTGAAGCTTTCTTT,CASSLQVSANTEAFF
few,TRBV6-6,TRBD2,TRBJ2-1,TGTGCCAGCACAGGACTAGCAGACTACAATGAGCAGTTCTTC,CASTGLADYNEQFF
NA,TRBV4-3,TRBD1,TRBJ2-2,TGCGCCAGCAGCCAAGCGGACAGGGGGGCCGGGGAGCTGTTTTTT,CASSQADRGAGELFF
NA,TRBV10-1,NA,TRBJ2-2,TGCGCCAGTTCAGGGAACAGTCGCACCGGGGAGCTGTTTTTT,CASSGNSRTGELFF
NA,TRBV9,TRBD1,TRBJ2-7,TGTGCCAGCAGCGTAGAACAGGGGGAGACCTACGAGCAGTACTTC,CASSVEQGETYEQYF
NA,TRBV7-2,TRBD2,TRBJ2-3,TGTGCCAGCAGCTTAGATCTAGCGGGGGGGACGGGGGATACGCAGTATTTT,CASSLDLAGGTGDTQYF
NA,TRBV29-1,TRBD2,TRBJ2-2,TGCAGCGGTAGACTAGCGGGGGGTTCCGGGGAGCTGTTTTTT,CSGRLAGGSGELFF
once,TRBV2,TRBD1,TRBJ2-7,TGTGCCAGCAGTGGCGGGACAGGGGGCCCCTACGAGCAGTACTTC,CASSGGTGGPYEQYF
once,TRBV2,TRBD1,TRBJ1-3,TGTGCCAGCAGTGAAGCTGAGGGGGCATACACCATATATTTT,CASSEAEGAYTIYF
NA,TRBV25-1,TRBD1,TRBJ2-7,TGTGCCAGCCAAGACAGGGGGTACGACGAGCAGTACTTC,CASQDRGYDEQYF
NA,TRBV4-3,NA,TRBJ1-5,TGCGCCAGCAGCCAAGATCTTATCGGGGTTCAGCCCCAGCATTTT,CASSQDLIGVQPQHF
once,TRBV10-3,TRBD1,TRBJ1-1,TGTGCCATCAGTGAGTCAGGGACAGCGAACACTGAAGCTTTCTTT,CAISESGTANTEAFF
few,TRBV11-1,TRBD2,TRBJ2-1,TGTGCCAGCAGCGCGATTAGCGGGGGGGCTGCTAATGAGCAGTTCTTC,CASSAISGGAANEQFF
NA,TRBV7-9,TRBD2,TRBJ2-6,TGTGCCAGTTTCGGGGGGATAAACTCTGGGGCCAACGTCCTGACTTTC,CASFGGINSGANVLTF
NA,TRBV11-3,NA,TRBJ2-3,TGTGCCAGCAGCTTAAGCGGGTTAGGGGATACGCAGTATTTT,CASSLSGLGDTQYF
NA,TRBV30,TRBD1,TRBJ1-6,TGTGCCTGGACTGGACAGGGCAATTCACCCCTCCACTTT,CAWTGQGNSPLHF
NA,TRBV7-2,TRBD1,TRBJ2-7,TGTGCCAGCAGCCCGGACAGGGGCTACGAGCAGTACTTC,CASSPDRGYEQYF
NA,TRBV30,NA,TRBJ1-1,TGTGCCTGGAGTCCGGGGGGGGGTCGGGAAGCTTTCTTT,CAWSPGGGREAFF
NA,TRBV7-2,TRBD1,TRBJ1-6,TGTGCCAGCAGCGAACGACAGGGTTATAATTCACCCCTCCACTTT,CASSERQGYNSPLHF
NA,TRBV18,NA,TRBJ1-4,TGTGCCAGCTCTCACGGGATGAATAATGAAAAACTGTTTTTT,CASSHGMNNEKLFF
NA,TRBV7-2,NA,TRBJ1-2,TGTGCCAGCAGCTTAGTGGGGCAGGGGAACTATGGCTACACCTTC,CASSLVGQGNYGYTF
NA,TRBV7-2,TRBD1,TRBJ1-6,TGTGCCAGCAGCTTAGGGACAGGGACAAATTCACCCCTCCACTTT,CASSLGTGTNSPLHF
NA,TRBV14,NA,TRBJ2-5,TGTGCCAGCAGCCGTAGGGGGGGAGAGACCCAGTACTTC,CASSRRGGETQYF
NA,TRBV4-1,TRBD1,TRBJ2-1,TGCGCCAGCAGCCAAGGGACAGGGAGTGGGGAAAATGAGCAGTTCTTC,CASSQGTGSGENEQFF
NA,TRBV7-9,NA,TRBJ2-2,TGTGCCAGCAGCTTAGGGACGAGGACAGAGAACACCGGGGAGCTGTTTTTT,CASSLGTRTENTGELFF
NA,TRBV7-2,TRBD2,TRBJ2-7,TGTGCCAGCAGCTCCAAACTAGCGGGGGGGCACGAGCAGTACTTC,CASSSKLAGGHEQYF
NA,TRBV7-9,TRBD2,TRBJ2-1,TGTGCCAGCAGCTCCAGTGGGGGGGTTGGGGATGAGCAGTTCTTC,CASSSSGGVGDEQFF
NA,TRBV7-9,NA,TRBJ1-2,TGTGCCAGCAGACCCGGCACAGGCTCCTATGGCTACACCTTC,CASRPGTGSYGYTF
NA,TRBV27,TRBD2,TRBJ2-7,TGTGCCAGCATCGGACTAGCGGGGACCTACGAGCAGTACTTC,CASIGLAGTYEQYF